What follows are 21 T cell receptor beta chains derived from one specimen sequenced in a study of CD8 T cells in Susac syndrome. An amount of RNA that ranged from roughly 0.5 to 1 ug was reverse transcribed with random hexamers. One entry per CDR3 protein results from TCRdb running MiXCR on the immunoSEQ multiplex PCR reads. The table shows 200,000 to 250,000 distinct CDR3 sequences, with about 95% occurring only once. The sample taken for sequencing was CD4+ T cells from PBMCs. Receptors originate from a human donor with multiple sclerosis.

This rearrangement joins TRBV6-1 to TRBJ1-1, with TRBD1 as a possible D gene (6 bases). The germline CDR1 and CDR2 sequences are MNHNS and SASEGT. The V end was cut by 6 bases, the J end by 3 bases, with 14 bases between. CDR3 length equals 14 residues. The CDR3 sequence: CASRRGHSYTEAFF. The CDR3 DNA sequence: TGTGCCAGCAGGAGGGGACACTCCTACACTGAAGCTTTCTTT.

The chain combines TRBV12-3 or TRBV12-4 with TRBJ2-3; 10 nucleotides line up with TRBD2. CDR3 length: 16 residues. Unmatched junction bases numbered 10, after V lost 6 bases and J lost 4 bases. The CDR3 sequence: CASSPSQRGGPDTQYF. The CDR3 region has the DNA TGTGCCAGCAGCCCCAGCCAGCGGGGGGGCCCAGATACGCAGTATTTT.

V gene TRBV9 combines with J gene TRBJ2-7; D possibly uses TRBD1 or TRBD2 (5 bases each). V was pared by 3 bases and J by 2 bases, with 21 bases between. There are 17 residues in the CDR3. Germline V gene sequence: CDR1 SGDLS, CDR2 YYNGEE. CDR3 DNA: TGTGCCAGCAGCGCCCTCGGGACGGCGGACCCTACCTACGAGCAGTACTTC. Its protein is CASSALGTADPTYEQYF.

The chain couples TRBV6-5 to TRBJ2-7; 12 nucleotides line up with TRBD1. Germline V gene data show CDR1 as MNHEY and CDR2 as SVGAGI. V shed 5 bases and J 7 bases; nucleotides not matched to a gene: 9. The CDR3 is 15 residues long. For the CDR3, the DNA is TGTGCCAGCAGTCCACCGGGACAGGGGGCAGGGGAGCAGTACTTC. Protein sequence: CASSPPGQGAGEQYF.

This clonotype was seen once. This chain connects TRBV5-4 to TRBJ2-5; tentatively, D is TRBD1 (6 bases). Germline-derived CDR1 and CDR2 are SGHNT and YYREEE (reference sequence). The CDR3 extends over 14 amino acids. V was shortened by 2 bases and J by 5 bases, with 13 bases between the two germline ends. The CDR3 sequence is CASSLGTPWETQYF. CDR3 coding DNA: TGTGCCAGCAGCTTAGGGACACCTTGGGAGACCCAGTACTTC. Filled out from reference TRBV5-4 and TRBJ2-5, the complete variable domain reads ETGVTQSPTHLIKTRGQQVTLRCSSQSGHNTVSWYQQALGQGPQFIFQYYREEENGRGNFPPRFSGLQFPNYSSELNVNALELDDSALYLCASSLGTPWETQYFGPGTRLLVL.

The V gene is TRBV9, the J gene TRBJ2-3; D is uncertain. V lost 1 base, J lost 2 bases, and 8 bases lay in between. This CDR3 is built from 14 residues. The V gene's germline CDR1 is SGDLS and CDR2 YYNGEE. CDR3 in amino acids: CASSVRIATDTQYF. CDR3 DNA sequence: TGTGCCAGCAGCGTAAGAATAGCCACAGATACGCAGTATTTT.

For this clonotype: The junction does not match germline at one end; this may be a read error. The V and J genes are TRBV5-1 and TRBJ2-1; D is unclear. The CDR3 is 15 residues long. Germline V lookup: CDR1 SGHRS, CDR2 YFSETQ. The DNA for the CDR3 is TGCGCCAGCAGCTTGGATAGGCGGCGGACCAATGAGCAGCTCTTC. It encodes CASSLDRRRTNEQLF.

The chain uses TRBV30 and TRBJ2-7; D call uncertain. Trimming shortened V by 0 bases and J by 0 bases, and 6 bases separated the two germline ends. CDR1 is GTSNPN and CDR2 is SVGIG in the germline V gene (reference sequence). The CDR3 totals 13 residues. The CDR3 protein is CAWSVTISYEQYF. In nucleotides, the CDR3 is TGTGCCTGGAGTGTCACGATCTCCTACGAGCAGTACTTC. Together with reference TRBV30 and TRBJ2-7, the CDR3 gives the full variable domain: SQTIHQWPATLVQPVGSPLSLECTVEGTSNPNLYWYRQAAGRGLQLLFYSVGIGQISSEVPQNLSASRPQDRQFILSSKKLLLSDSGFYLCAWSVTISYEQYFGPGTRLTVT.

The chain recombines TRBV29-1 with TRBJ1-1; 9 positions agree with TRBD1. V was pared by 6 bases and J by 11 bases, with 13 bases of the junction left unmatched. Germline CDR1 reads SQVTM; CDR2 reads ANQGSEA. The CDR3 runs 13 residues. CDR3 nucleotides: TGCAGCGTGTCCCCGGGACAGGGAATACAGGCTTTCTTT. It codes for CSVSPGQGIQAFF.

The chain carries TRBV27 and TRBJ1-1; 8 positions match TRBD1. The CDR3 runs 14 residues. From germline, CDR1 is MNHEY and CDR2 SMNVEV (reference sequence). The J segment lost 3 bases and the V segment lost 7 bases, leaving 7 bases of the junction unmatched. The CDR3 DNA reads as TGTGCCAGCACCCGACAGGGGAGGGACACTGAAGCTTTCTTT. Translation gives CASTRQGRDTEAFF.

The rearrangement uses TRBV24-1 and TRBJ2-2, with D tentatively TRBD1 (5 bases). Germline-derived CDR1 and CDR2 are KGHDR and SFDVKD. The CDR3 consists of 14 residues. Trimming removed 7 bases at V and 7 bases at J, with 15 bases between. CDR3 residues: CATSPGHGRGELFF. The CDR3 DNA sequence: TGTGCCACCAGCCCCGGACACGGTCGCGGGGAGCTGTTTTTT.

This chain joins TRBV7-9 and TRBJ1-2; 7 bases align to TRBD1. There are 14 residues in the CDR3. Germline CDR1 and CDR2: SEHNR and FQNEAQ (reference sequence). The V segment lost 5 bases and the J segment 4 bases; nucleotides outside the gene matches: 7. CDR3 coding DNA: TGTGCCAGCAGCCCCTGGGACAGACCCTATGGCTACACCTTC. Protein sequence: CASSPWDRPYGYTF.

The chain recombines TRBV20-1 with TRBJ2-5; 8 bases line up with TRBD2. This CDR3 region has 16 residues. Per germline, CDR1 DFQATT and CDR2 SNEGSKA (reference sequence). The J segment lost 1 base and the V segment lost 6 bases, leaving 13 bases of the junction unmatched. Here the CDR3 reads CSATEASGGVQETQYF. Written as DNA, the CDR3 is TGCAGTGCGACAGAGGCCAGCGGGGGCGTCCAAGAGACCCAGTACTTC.

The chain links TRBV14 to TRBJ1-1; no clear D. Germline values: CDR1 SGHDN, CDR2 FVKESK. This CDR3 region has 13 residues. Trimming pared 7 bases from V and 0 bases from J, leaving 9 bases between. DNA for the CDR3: TGTGCCAGCACAGAACAGCTGAACACTGAAGCTTTCTTT. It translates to CASTEQLNTEAFF.

CDR3 protein: CATSRDRVRGHEQYF. The DNA of the CDR3 is TGTGCCACCAGCAGAGATCGGGTAAGGGGACACGAGCAGTACTTC. The J gene is TRBJ2-7, the V gene TRBV15; the D gene could be TRBD1 or TRBD2 (5 bases each). The V gene lost 0 bases and the J gene lost 5 bases, with 14 bases spanning the gap. The CDR3 length is 15 residues. From germline, CDR1 is LNHNV and CDR2 YYDKDF (reference sequence).

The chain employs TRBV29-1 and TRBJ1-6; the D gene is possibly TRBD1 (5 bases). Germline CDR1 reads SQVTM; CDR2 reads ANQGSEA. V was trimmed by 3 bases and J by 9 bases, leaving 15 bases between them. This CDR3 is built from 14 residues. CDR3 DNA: TGCAGCGTTGAGCGGATTATGGGGCTTTCACCCCTCCACTTT. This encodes CSVERIMGLSPLHF.

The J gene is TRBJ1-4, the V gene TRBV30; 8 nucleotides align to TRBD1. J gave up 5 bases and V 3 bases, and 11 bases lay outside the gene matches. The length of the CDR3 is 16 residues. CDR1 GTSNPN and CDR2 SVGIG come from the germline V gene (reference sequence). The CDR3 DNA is TGTGCCTGGAGCCCCAGGGTCAGGGGGCAAAATGAAAAACTGTTTTTT. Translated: CAWSPRVRGQNEKLFF.

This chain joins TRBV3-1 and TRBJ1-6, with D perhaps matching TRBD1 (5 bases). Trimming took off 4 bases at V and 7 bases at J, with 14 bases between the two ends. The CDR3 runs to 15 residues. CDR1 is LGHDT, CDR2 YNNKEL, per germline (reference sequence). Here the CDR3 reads CASSPVGGSNSPLHF. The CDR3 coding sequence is TGTGCCAGCAGCCCCGTTGGGGGGTCAAATTCACCCCTCCACTTT. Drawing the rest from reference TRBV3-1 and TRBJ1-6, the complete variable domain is DTAVSQTPKYLVTQMGNDKSIKCEQNLGHDTMYWYKQDSKKFLKIMFSYNNKELIINETVPNRFSPKSPDKAHLNLHINSLELGDSAVYFCASSPVGGSNSPLHFGNGTRLTVT.

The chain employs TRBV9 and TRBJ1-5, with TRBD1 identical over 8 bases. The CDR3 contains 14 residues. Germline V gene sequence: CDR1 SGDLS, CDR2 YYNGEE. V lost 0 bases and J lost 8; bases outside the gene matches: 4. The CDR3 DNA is TGTGCCAGCAGCGTAGCAGACAGGGGTAAGCCCCAGCATTTT. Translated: CASSVADRGKPQHF. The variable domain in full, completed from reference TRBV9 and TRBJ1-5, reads DSGVTQTPKHLITATGQRVTLRCSPRSGDLSVYWYQQSLDQGLQFLIQYYNGEERAKGNILERFSAQQFPDLHSELNLSSLELGDSALYFCASSVADRGKPQHFGDGTRLSIL.

The CDR3 DNA is TGCAGTGCTAGAGTCAGAACTAAACCTGAAGCTTTCTTT. This encodes CSARVRTKPEAFF. The chain carries TRBV20-1 and TRBJ1-1, with no clear D. Trimming cost V 1 base and J 6 bases, with 12 bases left between them. Germline values: CDR1 DFQATT, CDR2 SNEGSKA (reference sequence). CDR3 size: 13 residues.

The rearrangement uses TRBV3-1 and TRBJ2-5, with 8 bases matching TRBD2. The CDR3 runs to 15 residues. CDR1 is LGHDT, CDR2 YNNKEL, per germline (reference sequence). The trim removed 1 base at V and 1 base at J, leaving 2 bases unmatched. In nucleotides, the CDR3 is TGTGCCAGCAGCCAAGCCGCGGGGGGCCAAGAGACCCAGTACTTC. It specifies CASSQAAGGQETQYF.